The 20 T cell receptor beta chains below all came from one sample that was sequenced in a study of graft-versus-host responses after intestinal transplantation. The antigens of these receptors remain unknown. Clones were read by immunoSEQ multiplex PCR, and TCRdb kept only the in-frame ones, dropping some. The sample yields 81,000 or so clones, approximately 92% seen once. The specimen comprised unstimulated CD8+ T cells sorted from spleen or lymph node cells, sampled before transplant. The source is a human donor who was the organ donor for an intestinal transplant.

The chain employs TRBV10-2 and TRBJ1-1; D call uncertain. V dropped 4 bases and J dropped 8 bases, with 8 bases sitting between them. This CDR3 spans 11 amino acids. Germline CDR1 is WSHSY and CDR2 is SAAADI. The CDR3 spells CASSGVQEAFF. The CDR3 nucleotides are TGCGCCAGCAGTGGCGTACAGGAAGCTTTCTTT.

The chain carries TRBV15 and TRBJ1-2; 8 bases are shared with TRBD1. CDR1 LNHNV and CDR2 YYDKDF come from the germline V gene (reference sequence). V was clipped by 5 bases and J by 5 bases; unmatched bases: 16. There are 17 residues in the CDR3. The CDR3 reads CATSDPRGQGLRYGYTF. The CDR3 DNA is TGTGCCACCAGCGACCCCCGCGGACAGGGCCTTAGGTATGGCTACACCTTC.

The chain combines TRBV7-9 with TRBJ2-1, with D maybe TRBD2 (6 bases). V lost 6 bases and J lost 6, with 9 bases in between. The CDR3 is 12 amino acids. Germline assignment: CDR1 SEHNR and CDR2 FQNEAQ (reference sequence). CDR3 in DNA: TGTGCCAGCAGGGCACTAGCCAATGAGCAGTTCTTC. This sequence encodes CASRALANEQFF.

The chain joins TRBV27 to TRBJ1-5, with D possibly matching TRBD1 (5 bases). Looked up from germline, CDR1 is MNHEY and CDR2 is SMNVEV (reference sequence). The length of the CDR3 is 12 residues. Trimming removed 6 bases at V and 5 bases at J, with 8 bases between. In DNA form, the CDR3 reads TGTGCCAGCAGGGGGGGGGATCAGCCCCAGCATTTT. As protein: CASRGGDQPQHF.

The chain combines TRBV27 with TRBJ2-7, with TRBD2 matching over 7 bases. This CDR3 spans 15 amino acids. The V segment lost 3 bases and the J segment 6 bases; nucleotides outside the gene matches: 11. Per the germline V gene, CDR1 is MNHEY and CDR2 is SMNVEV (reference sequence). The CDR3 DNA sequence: TGTGCCAGCAGTTTGAGGGGTATTTCGGGGGGCGAGCAGTACTTC. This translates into CASSLRGISGGEQYF.

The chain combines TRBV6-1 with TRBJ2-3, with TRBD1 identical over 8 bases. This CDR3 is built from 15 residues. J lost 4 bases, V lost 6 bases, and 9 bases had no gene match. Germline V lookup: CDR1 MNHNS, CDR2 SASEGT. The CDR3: CASRDREWGADTQYF. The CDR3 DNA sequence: TGTGCCAGCAGGGACAGGGAGTGGGGCGCAGATACGCAGTATTTT.

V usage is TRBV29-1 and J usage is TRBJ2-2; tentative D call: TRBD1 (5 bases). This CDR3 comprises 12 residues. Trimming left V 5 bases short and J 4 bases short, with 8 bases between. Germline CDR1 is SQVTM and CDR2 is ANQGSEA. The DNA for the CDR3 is TGCAGCGTTTGGACAACCACCGGGGAGCTGTTTTTT. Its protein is CSVWTTTGELFF.

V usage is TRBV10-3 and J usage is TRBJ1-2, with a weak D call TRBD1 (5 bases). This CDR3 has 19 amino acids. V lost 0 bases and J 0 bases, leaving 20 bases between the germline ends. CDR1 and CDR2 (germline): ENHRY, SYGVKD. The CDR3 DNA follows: TGTGCCATCAGTGAGTCGGGATTATCCCATGGGACTACTAACTATGGCTACACCTTC. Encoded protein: CAISESGLSHGTTNYGYTF.

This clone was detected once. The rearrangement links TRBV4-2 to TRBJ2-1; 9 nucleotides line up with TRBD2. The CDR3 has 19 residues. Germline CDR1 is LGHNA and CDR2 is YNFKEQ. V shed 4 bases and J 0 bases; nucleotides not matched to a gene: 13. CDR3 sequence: CASSPLSSSGALSYNEQFF. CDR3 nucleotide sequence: TGTGCCAGCAGCCCCCTTTCGTCTAGCGGGGCCCTCTCCTACAATGAGCAGTTCTTC.

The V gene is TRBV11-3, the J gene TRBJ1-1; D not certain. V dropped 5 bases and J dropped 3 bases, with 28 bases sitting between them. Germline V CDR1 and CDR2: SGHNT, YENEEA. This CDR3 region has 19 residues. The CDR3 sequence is CASSQHRIHQPRKDTEAFF. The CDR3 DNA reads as TGTGCCAGCAGCCAACACCGTATACACCAACCGCGGAAAGACACTGAAGCTTTCTTT. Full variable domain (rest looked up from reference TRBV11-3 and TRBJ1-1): EAGVVQSPRYKIIEKKQPVAFWCNPISGHNTLYWYLQNLGQGPELLIRYENEEAVDDSQLPKDRFSAERLKGVDSTLKIQPAELGDSAVYLCASSQHRIHQPRKDTEAFFGQGTRLTVV.

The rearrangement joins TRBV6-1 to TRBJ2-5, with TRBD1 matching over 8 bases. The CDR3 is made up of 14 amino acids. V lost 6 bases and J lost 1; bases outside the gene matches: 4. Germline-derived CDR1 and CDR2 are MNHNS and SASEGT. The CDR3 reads CASSETGAQETQYF. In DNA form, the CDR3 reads TGTGCCAGCAGCGAGACAGGGGCCCAAGAGACCCAGTACTTC.

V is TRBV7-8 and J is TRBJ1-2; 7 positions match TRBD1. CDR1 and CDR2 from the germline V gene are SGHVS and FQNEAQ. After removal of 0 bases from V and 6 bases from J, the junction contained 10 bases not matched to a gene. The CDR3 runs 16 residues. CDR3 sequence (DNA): TGTGCCAGCAGCTTAGCGGGCCTGGACAGGCCAAATGGCTACACCTTC. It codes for CASSLAGLDRPNGYTF.

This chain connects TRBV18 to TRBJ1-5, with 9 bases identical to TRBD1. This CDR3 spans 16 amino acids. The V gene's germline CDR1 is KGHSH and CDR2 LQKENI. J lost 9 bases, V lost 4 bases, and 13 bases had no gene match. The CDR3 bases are TGTGCCAGCTCACGGATAACAGGGGGCCTTCTTATGCCCCAGCATTTT. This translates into CASSRITGGLLMPQHF.

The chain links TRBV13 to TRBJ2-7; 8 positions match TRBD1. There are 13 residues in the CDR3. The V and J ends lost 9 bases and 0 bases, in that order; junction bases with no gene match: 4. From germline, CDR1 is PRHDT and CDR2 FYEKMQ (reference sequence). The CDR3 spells CASRTGTSYEQYF. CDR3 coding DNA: TGTGCCAGTAGGACAGGGACCTCCTACGAGCAGTACTTC.

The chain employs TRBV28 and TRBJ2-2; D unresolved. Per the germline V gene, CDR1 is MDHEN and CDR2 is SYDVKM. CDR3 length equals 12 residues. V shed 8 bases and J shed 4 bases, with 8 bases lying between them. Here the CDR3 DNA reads TGTGCCAGCTGCTTCGGCACCGGGGAGCTGTTTTTT. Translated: CASCFGTGELFF. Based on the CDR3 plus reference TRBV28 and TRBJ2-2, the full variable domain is DVKVTQSSRYLVKRTGEKVFLECVQDMDHENMFWYRQDPGLGLRLIYFSYDVKMKEKGDIPEGYSVSREKKERFSLILESASTNQTSMYLCASCFGTGELFFGEGSRLTVL.

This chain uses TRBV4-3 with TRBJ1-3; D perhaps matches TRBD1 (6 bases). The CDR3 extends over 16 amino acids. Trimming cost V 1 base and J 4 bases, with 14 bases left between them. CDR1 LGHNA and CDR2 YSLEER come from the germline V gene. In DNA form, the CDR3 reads TGCGCCAGCAGCCAAGGGGCGGGGGGCGACGGAAACACCATATATTTT. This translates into CASSQGAGGDGNTIYF.

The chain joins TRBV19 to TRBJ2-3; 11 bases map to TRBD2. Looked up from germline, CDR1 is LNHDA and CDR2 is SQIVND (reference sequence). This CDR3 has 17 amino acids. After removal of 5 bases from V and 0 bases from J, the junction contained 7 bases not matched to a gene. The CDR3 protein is CASSPRTSGYSTDTQYF. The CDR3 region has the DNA TGTGCCAGTAGTCCACGGACTAGCGGGTATAGCACAGATACGCAGTATTTT.

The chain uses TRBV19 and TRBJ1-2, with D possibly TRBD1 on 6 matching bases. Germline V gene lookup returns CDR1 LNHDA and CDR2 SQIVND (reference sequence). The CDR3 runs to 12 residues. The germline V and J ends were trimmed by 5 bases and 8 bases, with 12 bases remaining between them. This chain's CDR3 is CASSPGEGGYTF. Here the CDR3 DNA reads TGTGCCAGTAGTCCAGGGGAAGGAGGCTACACCTTC.

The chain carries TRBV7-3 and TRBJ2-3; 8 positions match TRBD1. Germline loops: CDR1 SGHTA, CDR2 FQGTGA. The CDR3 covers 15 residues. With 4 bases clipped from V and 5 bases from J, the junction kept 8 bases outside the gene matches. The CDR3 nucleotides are TGTGCCAGCAGCTCGACAGGGGACTTTTTAGATACGCAGTATTTT. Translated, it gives CASSSTGDFLDTQYF. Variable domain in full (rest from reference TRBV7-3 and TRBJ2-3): GAGVSQTPSNKVTEKGKYVELRCDPISGHTALYWYRQSLGQGPEFLIYFQGTGAADDSGLPNDRFFAVRPEGSVSTLKIQRTERGDSAVYLCASSSTGDFLDTQYFGPGTRLTVL.

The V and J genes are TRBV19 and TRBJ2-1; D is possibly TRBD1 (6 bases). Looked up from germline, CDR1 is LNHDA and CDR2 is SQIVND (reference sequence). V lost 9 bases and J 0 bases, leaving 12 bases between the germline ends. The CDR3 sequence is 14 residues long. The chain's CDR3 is CASAGDYSYNEQFF. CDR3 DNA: TGTGCCAGCGCAGGGGATTACTCCTACAATGAGCAGTTCTTC.